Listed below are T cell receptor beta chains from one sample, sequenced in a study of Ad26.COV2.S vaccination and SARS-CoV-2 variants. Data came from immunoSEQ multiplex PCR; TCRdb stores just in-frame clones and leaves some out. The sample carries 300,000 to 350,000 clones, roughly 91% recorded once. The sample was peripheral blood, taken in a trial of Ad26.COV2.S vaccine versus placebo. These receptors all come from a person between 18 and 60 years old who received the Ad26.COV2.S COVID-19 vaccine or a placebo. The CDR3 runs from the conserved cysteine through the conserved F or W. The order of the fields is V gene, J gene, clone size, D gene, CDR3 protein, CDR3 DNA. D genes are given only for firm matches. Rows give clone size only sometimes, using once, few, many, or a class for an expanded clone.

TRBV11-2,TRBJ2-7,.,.,CASSLEVSSYEQYF,TGTGCCAGCAGCTTAGAGGTCAGTTCCTACGAGCAGTACTTC
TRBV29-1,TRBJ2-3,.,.,CSVDSVAVGGASTDTQYF,TGCAGCGTTGATTCGGTGGCGGTGGGGGGCGCAAGCACAGATACGCAGTATTTT
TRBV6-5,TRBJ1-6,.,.,CASSYSGSSYNSPLHF,TGTGCCAGCAGTTACTCAGGGAGCTCCTATAATTCACCCCTCCACTTT
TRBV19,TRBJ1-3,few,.,CASSIGGGTSGNTIYF,TGTGCCAGTAGTATTGGAGGCGGTACCTCTGGAAACACCATATATTTT
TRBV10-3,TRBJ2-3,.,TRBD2,CAISDPLSGRNTDTQYF,TGTGCCATCAGTGATCCCCTTAGCGGGAGGAACACAGATACGCAGTATTTT
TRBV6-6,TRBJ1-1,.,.,CASSYSRVTEAFF,TGTGCCAGCAGTTACTCGAGGGTCACTGAAGCTTTCTTT
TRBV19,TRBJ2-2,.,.,CASSWDFAGELFF,TGTGCCAGTAGTTGGGACTTTGCCGGGGAGCTGTTTTTT
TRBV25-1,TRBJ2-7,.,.,CASSEFRGSYEQYF,TGTGCCAGCAGTGAATTTCGGGGGAGCTACGAGCAGTACTTC
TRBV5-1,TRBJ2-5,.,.,CASSWAKETQYF,TGCGCCAGCAGTTGGGCGAAAGAGACCCAGTACTTC
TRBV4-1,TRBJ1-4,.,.,CASSQDSVQGVYEKLFF,TGCGCCAGCAGCCAAGATTCGGTACAGGGTGTTTATGAAAAACTGTTTTTT
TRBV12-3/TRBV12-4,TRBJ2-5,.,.,CASSLKETQYF,TGTGCCAGCAGTCTCAAAGAGACCCAGTACTTC
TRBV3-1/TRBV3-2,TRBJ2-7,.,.,CASSQGPGSSYEQYF,TGTGCCAGCAGCCAAGGACCAGGGAGTTCCTACGAGCAGTACTTC
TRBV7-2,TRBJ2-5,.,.,CASSLAREETQYF,TGTGCCAGCAGCTTAGCGAGGGAAGAGACCCAGTACTTC
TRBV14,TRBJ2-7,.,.,CASSQERGGEQYF,TGTGCCAGCAGCCAAGAGCGGGGAGGCGAGCAGTACTTC
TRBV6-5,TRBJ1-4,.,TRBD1,CASSSGQRTTNEKLFF,TGTGCCAGCAGTTCGGGACAGAGAACAACTAATGAAAAACTGTTTTTT
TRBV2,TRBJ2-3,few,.,CASTPQGGGTDTQYF,TGTGCCAGCACTCCACAGGGGGGAGGGACAGATACGCAGTATTTT
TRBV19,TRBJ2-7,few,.,CASSIASFSPSYEQYF,TGTGCCAGTAGTATCGCTTCGTTCAGCCCTTCCTACGAGCAGTACTTC
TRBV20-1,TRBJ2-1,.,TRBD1,CSASLRDRASYNEQFF,TGCAGTGCTAGTTTAAGGGACAGGGCCTCCTACAATGAGCAGTTCTTC
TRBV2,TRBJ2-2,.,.,CASSRISSNTGELFF,TGTGCCAGCAGCCGCATTAGCTCGAACACCGGGGAGCTGTTTTTT
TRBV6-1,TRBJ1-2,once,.,CASSESAGWDGYTF,TGTGCCAGCAGTGAGTCGGCAGGTTGGGATGGCTACACCTTC
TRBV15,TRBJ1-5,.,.,CATSRVDTSNQPQHF,TGTGCCACCAGCAGAGTGGACACCAGCAATCAGCCCCAGCATTTT
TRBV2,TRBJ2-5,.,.,CASRAGLQETQYF,TGTGCCAGCAGGGCAGGACTACAAGAGACCCAGTACTTC
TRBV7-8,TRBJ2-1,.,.,CASSLDPPYNEQFF,TGTGCCAGCAGCTTAGACCCACCCTACAATGAGCAGTTCTTC
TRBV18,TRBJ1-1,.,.,CASSPSQNTEAFF,TGTGCCAGCTCACCAAGTCAGAACACTGAAGCTTTCTTT
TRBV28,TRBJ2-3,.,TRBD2,CASSLWRLAGITDTQYF,TGTGCCAGCAGTTTATGGAGGCTAGCGGGAATCACAGATACGCAGTATTTT
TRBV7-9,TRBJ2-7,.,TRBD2,CASSLWASGGNEQYF,TGTGCCAGCAGCTTATGGGCTAGCGGGGGGAACGAGCAGTACTTC